The clone carrying this T cell receptor (beta chain) was recorded a few times. This CDR3 spans 17 amino acids. The V and J ends lost 3 bases and 3 bases, in that order; junction bases with no gene match: 13. In the source study's methods: Cell counts per sample came from amplifying reference gene primers. Using immunoSEQ multiplex PCR, the repertoire was profiled, and TCRdb retains in-frame clones only, with some absent. V and J calls and clone size follow that table, whereas D and trimming were derived from the DNA. The profile shows about 130,000 clones, over 60% of them singletons. This entry belongs to a study of blood T cell repertoires in COVID-19. On the study more broadly: The origin of the acute and convalescent COVID-19 samples was the United States, Italy and Spain. Nucleic acid was either cDNA or gDNA, and it came from T cells, B-cell-depleted T cells, or PBMCs.

The chain joins TRBV23-1 to TRBJ2-5; 7 nucleotides align to TRBD2. TRBV23-1 is treated as an ORF (open reading frame) with a function not yet certain. What was sequenced was peripheral blood. This sequence originates from a woman in her 70s with acute or convalescent COVID-19. In DNA, the CDR3 is TGCGCCAGCAGTCATTTGGTTAAGGCGGGAGTGAAAGAGACCCAGTACTTC. Amino acids: CASSHLVKAGVKETQYF.